The rows below give T cell receptor beta chains drawn from one sample of a study of shared clonotypes between healthy human individuals. The assay was immunoSEQ multiplex PCR, and TCRdb's table has in-frame clones only and misses some. The data show under 850,000 clones, with 55% to 75% seen just once and over 1.5% held by the top ten. Sequenced sample: memory CD4+ T cells sorted from blood. Receptor source: a woman aged 30 to 39 in good health. The CDR3 runs from the conserved cysteine through the conserved F or W. A D gene is named only where the DNA matches it firmly. Only some rows state a clone size, as once, few, many or a class for expanded clones.

J gene	D gene	V gene	clone size	CDR3 protein	CDR3 DNA
TRBJ2-2	TRBD1	TRBV5-5	.	CASSLPRDRYTGELFF	TGTGCCAGCAGCTTGCCCCGGGACAGGTACACCGGGGAGCTGTTTTTT
TRBJ2-2	TRBD2	TRBV7-9	.	CASSFVAGNTGELFF	TGTGCCAGCAGCTTCGTAGCGGGTAACACCGGGGAGCTGTTTTTT
TRBJ1-2	.	TRBV10-1	.	CASSFDSNYGYTF	TGCGCCAGCAGTTTCGACAGTAACTATGGCTACACCTTC
TRBJ2-1	.	TRBV5-4	many	CASSHLGLGIGNEQFF	TGTGCCAGCAGCCACCTCGGGTTAGGTATTGGGAATGAGCAGTTCTTC
TRBJ1-2	.	TRBV10-1	.	CASSESLGHENGYTF	TGCGCCAGCAGTGAGTCTTTGGGACATGAGAATGGCTACACCTTC
TRBJ2-1	.	TRBV7-3	.	CASRDSTPSERQRRRNEQFF	TGTGCCAGCCGAGATTCCACTCCCTCCGAAAGACAAAGACGCCGCAATGAGCAGTTCTTC
TRBJ2-2	.	TRBV18	.	CASSPSFGADAGELFF	TGTGCCAGCTCACCATCGTTTGGGGCGGACGCCGGGGAGCTGTTTTTT
TRBJ1-5	.	TRBV12-2	.	CASRLAGYNQPQHF	TGTGCAAGTCGCTTAGCCGGGTACAATCAGCCCCAGCATTTT
TRBJ1-2	TRBD1	TRBV29-1	.	CSVEQQGAVDGYTF	TGCAGCGTAGAACAACAGGGGGCAGTCGATGGCTACACCTTC
TRBJ2-5	TRBD1	TRBV7-7	.	CASSPGQGTETQYF	TGTGCCAGCAGCCCCGGACAGGGAACAGAGACCCAGTACTTC
TRBJ2-7	TRBD1	TRBV7-6	few	CASSLGTPGQFYEQYF	TGTGCCAGCAGCTTGGGGACCCCGGGACAGTTCTACGAGCAGTACTTC
TRBJ2-3	.	TRBV6-1	.	CASSEALSRRSATQYF	TGTGCCAGCAGTGAAGCTTTAAGCCGGAGGTCGGCTACGCAGTATTTT
TRBJ1-1	.	TRBV7-2	.	CASSLAGLGTEAFF	TGTGCCAGCAGCTTAGCAGGGCTGGGCACTGAAGCTTTCTTT
TRBJ2-5	.	TRBV5-1	.	CASSLDNQETQYF	TGCGCCAGCAGCTTGGACAACCAAGAGACCCAGTACTTC
TRBJ2-1	.	TRBV5-1	.	CASSLGIEAYNEQFF	TGCGCCAGCAGCTTGGGTATAGAAGCCTACAATGAGCAGTTCTTC
TRBJ1-5	.	TRBV27	.	CASSFGATQPQHF	TGTGCCAGCAGTTTTGGGGCTACTCAGCCCCAGCATTTT
TRBJ2-7	.	TRBV2	.	CASSELGGYYEQYF	TGTGCCAGCAGTGAACTGGGCGGTTACTACGAGCAGTACTTC
TRBJ2-7	TRBD1	TRBV19	.	CASSRYRGLRLGEQYF	TGTGCCAGTAGCCGGTACAGGGGGCTCAGGCTGGGGGAGCAGTACTTC
TRBJ2-3	TRBD2	TRBV30	few	CACRLAGGADTQYF	TGTGCCTGCCGACTAGCGGGAGGGGCCGATACGCAGTATTTT
TRBJ2-1	.	TRBV7-8	.	CASSLGGYEQFF	TGTGCCAGCAGCTTAGGGGGCTATGAGCAGTTCTTC
TRBJ1-2	.	TRBV9	.	CASSVNNYGYTF	TGTGCCAGCAGCGTAAATAACTATGGCTACACCTTC
TRBJ2-2	TRBD1	TRBV6-5	few	CASRTGQVNTGELFF	TGTGCCAGCAGAACAGGACAGGTGAACACCGGGGAGCTGTTTTTT
TRBJ1-4	.	TRBV5-1	.	CASSLVQGPANEKLFF	TGCGCCAGCAGCTTGGTCCAGGGACCAGCGAACGAAAAACTGTTTTTT
TRBJ2-7	TRBD2	TRBV19	.	CASSILAGGYEQYF	TGTGCCAGTAGTATACTAGCGGGGGGCTACGAGCAGTACTTC
TRBJ2-1	.	TRBV28	.	CASAGVHNEQFF	TGTGCTTCGGCCGGGGTCCACAATGAGCAGTTCTTC
TRBJ2-1	.	TRBV5-4	.	CASSPGWVELVNEQFF	TGTGCCAGCAGCCCGGGGTGGGTGGAGCTTGTCAATGAGCAGTTCTTC
TRBJ1-4	.	TRBV25-1	few	CASTATIRGNEKLFF	TGTGCCAGCACTGCCACGATTAGGGGGAATGAAAAACTGTTTTTT
TRBJ2-3	TRBD2	TRBV28	.	CASRGGSRDTQYF	TGTGCCAGCAGGGGAGGGAGCAGAGATACGCAGTATTTT
TRBJ1-4	TRBD1	TRBV7-9	.	CASTETGTATNEKLFF	TGTGCCAGCACCGAGACCGGGACAGCAACTAATGAAAAACTGTTTTTT
TRBJ2-7	TRBD2	TRBV6-5	.	CASSQTAGSSYEQYF	TGTGCCAGCAGTCAAACAGCGGGGAGCTCCTACGAGCAGTACTTC
TRBJ2-7	.	TRBV5-8	few	CASSLAYEQYF	TGTGCCAGCAGCTTGGCCTACGAGCAGTACTTC
TRBJ1-4	.	TRBV6-5	once	CASGGPRGEKLFF	TGTGCCAGCGGCGGACCCCGCGGGGAAAAACTGTTTTTT
TRBJ1-1	.	TRBV10-1	.	CASSKHGNTEAFF	TGCGCCAGCAGCAAACACGGGAACACTGAAGCTTTCTTT
TRBJ2-2	.	TRBV11-2	.	CASSLGRLANTGELFF	TGTGCCAGCAGCTTGGGCCGTCTCGCGAACACCGGGGAGCTGTTTTTT
TRBJ1-1	.	TRBV5-1	.	CASSSSGGGANTEAFF	TGCGCCAGCAGCTCCAGCGGGGGGGGCGCGAACACTGAAGCTTTCTTT
TRBJ2-7	.	TRBV10-2	.	CASSEGNEQYF	TGCGCCAGCAGTGAGGGAAACGAGCAGTACTTC
TRBJ1-5	.	TRBV2	few	CASRIQGGNQPQHF	TGTGCCAGCAGGATACAGGGCGGCAATCAGCCCCAGCATTTT